This TCR beta chain was recovered during a study of T-cell memory formation after mild COVID-19. About the study: Largely, TCR clusters stayed within a single donor. Points from the study as a whole: Contracting CD4+ clones sat mainly in CM and EM; CD8+ in EMRA. Second-wave clones reaching peak frequency on day 37 lacked confirmed SARS-CoV-2 specificity.

CDR3 length: 19 amino acids. Comment on this clonotype: Antigen specificity is unknown.

Each CDR3 protein is one row after TCRdb ran MiXCR on the 5' RACE reads. This table has hundreds of thousands of distinct CDR3 sequences, roughly 17% appearing once. The clonotype was recovered from an adult woman who had mild COVID-19 (a few samples of this study predate the infection). Cell type and time point are not known. Material for sequencing was PBMCs or a T cell subset sorted from them (not recorded which). This chain uses TRBV21-1 with TRBJ2-7; TRBD2, the table's D call, was not compared with the DNA. TRBV21-1 is designated a pseudogene. The CDR3 bases are TGTGCCAGCAGCAAAAAGGCCCAAGGACTAGCGGGGGTTGGCTACGAGCAGTACTTC. Encoded protein: CASSKKAQGLAGVGYEQYF.